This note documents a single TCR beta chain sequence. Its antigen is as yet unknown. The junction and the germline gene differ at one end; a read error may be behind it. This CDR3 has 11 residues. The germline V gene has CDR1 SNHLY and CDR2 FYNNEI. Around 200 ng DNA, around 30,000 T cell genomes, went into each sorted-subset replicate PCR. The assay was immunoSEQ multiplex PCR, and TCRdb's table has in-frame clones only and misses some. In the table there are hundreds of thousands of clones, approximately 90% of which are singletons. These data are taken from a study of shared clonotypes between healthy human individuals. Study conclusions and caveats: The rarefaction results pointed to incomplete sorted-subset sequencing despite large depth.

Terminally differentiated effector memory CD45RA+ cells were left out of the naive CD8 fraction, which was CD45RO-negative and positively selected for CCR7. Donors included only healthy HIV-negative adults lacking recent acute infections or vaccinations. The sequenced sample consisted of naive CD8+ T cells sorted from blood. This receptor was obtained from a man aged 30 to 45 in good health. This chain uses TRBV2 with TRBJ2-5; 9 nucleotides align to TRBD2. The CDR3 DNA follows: TGTGCCTGTAAGGGGGTTGGACTAGCGCACTTC. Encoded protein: CACKGVGLAHF.